Below are 28 T cell receptor beta chains sequenced from a single sample in a study of blood T cell repertoires in COVID-19 (dated by TCRdb to the early 2020s). The method was the immunoSEQ multiplex PCR assay. TCRdb holds this immuneACCESS table with in-frame rearrangements only. Some clones are missing; in checked studies, unresolved V genes explain under half, and the rest has no known cause. In all, the sample holds fewer than 120,000 clones, and roughly 82% of those were seen once. The ten largest clones add up to 16% of the sample. Sequencing was performed on peripheral blood. The receptors were gathered from a woman between 55 and 75 years old with acute or convalescent COVID-19.

The chain links TRBV2 to TRBJ1-1; D might be TRBD1 (5 bases). Between the trimmed V and J ends, which lost 6 bases and 0 bases, there was a span of 17 bases. CDR3 size: 16 residues. CDR1 is SNHLY, CDR2 FYNNEI, per germline. CDR3 protein: CASRIRDFYMNTEAFF. Here the CDR3 DNA reads TGTGCCAGCAGGATCAGGGATTTTTACATGAACACTGAAGCTTTCTTT.

This chain uses TRBV7-3 with TRBJ2-1, with 8 bases aligning to TRBD1. After removal of 5 bases from V and 12 bases from J, the junction contained 6 bases not matched to a gene. The CDR3 is made up of 12 amino acids. Germline CDR1 is SGHTA and CDR2 is FQGTGA. DNA of the CDR3: TGTGCCAGCAGCCTGACAGGGGTCGGGCAGTTCTTC. Translating it yields CASSLTGVGQFF. The full variable domain, rest sourced from reference TRBV7-3 and TRBJ2-1, is GAGVSQTPSNKVTEKGKYVELRCDPISGHTALYWYRQSLGQGPEFLIYFQGTGAADDSGLPNDRFFAVRPEGSVSTLKIQRTERGDSAVYLCASSLTGVGQFFGPGTRLTVL.

The V call is TRBV7-2, the J call TRBJ1-2; perhaps TRBD1 as D (6 bases). The CDR3 runs 14 residues. With 2 bases removed from V and 2 bases from J, the gap between germline ends came to 9 bases. In germline, CDR1 is SGHTA, CDR2 FQGNSA. The CDR3 here is CASSLIQGNYGYTF. CDR3 bases: TGTGCCAGCAGCTTAATTCAGGGGAACTATGGCTACACCTTC.

The chain has TRBV24-1 and TRBJ2-1; 13 bases fit TRBD2. The V gene's germline CDR1 is KGHDR and CDR2 SFDVKD. This CDR3 has 17 residues. V lost 3 bases and J lost 2; bases outside the gene matches: 3. In nucleotides, the CDR3 is TGTGCCACCAGTGATGAGGGACTAGCGGGAACCTACAATGAGCAGTTCTTC. It specifies CATSDEGLAGTYNEQFF.

CDR3 sequence reads: CASGLGTVYEKLFF. CDR3 nucleotides: TGTGCTAGTGGTTTGGGCACAGTTTATGAAAAACTGTTTTTT. The gene calls are TRBV12-5 and TRBJ1-4; the D is unclear. The CDR3 runs 14 residues. Germline CDR1 and CDR2: LGHNT and FRNRAP. The V end was cut by 1 base, the J end by 6 bases, with 9 bases between.

The sample holds one count of this clone. J is TRBJ2-5 and V is TRBV3-1 (or the pseudogene TRBV3-2); 8 bases are a match to TRBD1. J lost 2 bases, V lost 2 bases, and 4 bases had no gene match. The CDR3 is made up of 15 amino acids. Germline-derived CDR1 and CDR2 are LGHDT and YNNKEL (reference sequence). The CDR3 nucleotides read TGTGCCAGCAGCCAAATGACAGGGGAACAAGAGACCCAGTACTTC. Translating gives CASSQMTGEQETQYF.

V gene TRBV4-1 combines with J gene TRBJ2-1; D perhaps matches TRBD2 (6 bases). The CDR3 totals 16 residues. Trimming stripped 3 bases from V and 5 bases from J, with 17 bases between. From germline, CDR1 is MGHRA and CDR2 YSYEKL. DNA for the CDR3: TGCGCCAGCAGCCACCCCGCCCGGGACTCTCACAATGAGCAGTTCTTC. Translating gives CASSHPARDSHNEQFF.

The rearrangement joins TRBV11-3 to TRBJ2-2, with TRBD1 identical over 8 bases. The V gene end was trimmed by 4 bases and the J gene end by 6 bases; junction bases not matched to a gene: 7. Germline V gene lookup returns CDR1 SGHNT and CDR2 YENEEA. The CDR3 length is 15 residues. The CDR3 DNA is TGTGCCAGCAGCTCCCGACAGGGGAGGCCCGGGGAGCTGTTTTTT. It translates to CASSSRQGRPGELFF.

The chain combines TRBV7-7 with TRBJ2-3, with 10 bases fitting TRBD2. CDR1 SSHAT and CDR2 FNYEAQ come from the germline V gene (reference sequence). This CDR3 contains 16 residues. Germline trimming cut 1 base from V and 1 base from J; bases unmatched to any gene: 2. In nucleotides, the CDR3 is TGTGCCAGCAGCTTAGGGACTAGCGGCGGCACAGATACGCAGTATTTT. This translates into CASSLGTSGGTDTQYF.

The rearrangement joins TRBV7-8 to TRBJ1-2, with 7 bases identical to TRBD1. The V and J ends lost 2 bases and 8 bases, in that order; junction bases with no gene match: 11. Germline loops: CDR1 SGHVS, CDR2 FQNEAQ. The CDR3 covers 15 residues. CDR3 DNA: TGTGCCAGCAGCTTATTGCAGGGGGGCCGGTCCGGCTACACCTTC. Protein: CASSLLQGGRSGYTF.

The chain has TRBV6-6 and TRBJ1-1; a possible D gene is TRBD1 (6 bases). Germline CDR1 is MNHNY and CDR2 is SVGAGI (reference sequence). V shed 5 bases and J shed 9 bases, with 13 bases lying between them. The CDR3 has 12 residues. The CDR3 reads CASSPYREKAFF. The DNA for the CDR3 is TGTGCCAGCAGTCCCTACAGGGAGAAAGCTTTCTTT.

This clone occurred once. V and J are TRBV5-1 and TRBJ2-7; TRBD1 matches at 7 bases. In germline, CDR1 is SGHRS, CDR2 YFSETQ. CDR3 length: 14 amino acids. With V trimmed by 2 bases and J by 3 bases, 5 bases remained unmatched. The CDR3: CASSFDREYYEQYF. The CDR3 DNA reads TGCGCCAGCAGCTTTGACAGGGAATACTACGAGCAGTACTTC.

The rearrangement joins TRBV30 to TRBJ2-5, with TRBD2 matching 8 bases. The CDR3 runs 20 residues. Germline V gives CDR1 GTSNPN, CDR2 SVGIG (reference sequence). Trimming removed 2 bases from V and 5 bases from J; junction bases left unmatched: 25. The CDR3 region has the DNA TGTGCCTGGAGTCATCTCCGGGGGGGGACCGTCTACCCCCCTGGCGAGACCCAGTACTTC. Translating gives CAWSHLRGGTVYPPGETQYF.

The rearrangement links TRBV5-6 to TRBJ2-2; D gene ambiguous. CDR3 length: 15 residues. The V gene lost 4 bases and the J gene lost 5 bases, with 15 bases spanning the gap. The germline gives CDR1 SGHDT, CDR2 YYEEEE. CDR3 residues: CASSRWQIQTGELFF. The DNA for the CDR3 is TGTGCCAGCAGCCGATGGCAGATTCAAACCGGGGAGCTGTTTTTT.

This clone has only one observation. The chain recombines TRBV9 with TRBJ1-6, with D uncertain. CDR3 length equals 13 residues. CDR1 is SGDLS, CDR2 YYNGEE, per germline. Trimming took off 0 bases at V and 9 bases at J, with 7 bases between the two ends. CDR3 amino acids: CASSVDTGSPLHF. In nucleotides, the CDR3 is TGTGCCAGCAGCGTAGATACGGGTTCACCCCTCCACTTT.

The chain recombines TRBV19 with TRBJ1-2; TRBD1 matches 9 bases. CDR3 length: 17 amino acids. Germline CDR1 LNHDA, CDR2 SQIVND (reference sequence). V lost 5 bases to trimming and J lost 6 bases; unmatched junction nucleotides: 16. For the CDR3, the DNA is TGTGCCAGTAGTCAACCCACGGGACAGGGATTCACAGATGGCTACACCTTC. It encodes CASSQPTGQGFTDGYTF.

The V gene is TRBV28, the J gene TRBJ2-2, with 9 nucleotides matching TRBD1. J was trimmed by 8 bases and V by 6 bases; bases with no gene match: 10. The germline gives CDR1 MDHEN, CDR2 SYDVKM. CDR3 size: 15 residues. CDR3 coding DNA: TGTGCCAGCAGATCCGGACAGGGGAGTTGGGGGGAGCTGTTTTTT. It codes for CASRSGQGSWGELFF.

The V and J genes are TRBV7-9 and TRBJ2-5; the match to TRBD2 covers 8 bases. CDR1 SEHNR and CDR2 FQNEAQ come from the germline V gene (reference sequence). The J segment lost 0 bases and the V segment lost 1 base, leaving 1 base of the junction unmatched. CDR3 length: 15 amino acids. This chain's CDR3 is CASSLVAGYQETQYF. CDR3 nucleotides: TGTGCCAGCAGCTTAGTAGCGGGGTACCAAGAGACCCAGTACTTC.

The chain is built from TRBV6-5 and TRBJ2-7; D is perhaps TRBD2 (6 bases). The CDR3 covers 12 residues. The V gene's germline CDR1 is MNHEY and CDR2 SVGAGI. V was clipped by 10 bases and J by 4 bases, with 14 bases between them. The CDR3 reads CATRSGRYEQYF. In DNA, the CDR3 is TGTGCCACGCGCTCGGGGAGGTACGAGCAGTACTTC.

A few counts support this clone. The chain links TRBV7-3 to TRBJ2-7; 9 nucleotides line up with TRBD1. This CDR3 contains 12 residues. Germline CDR1 and CDR2: SGHTA and FQGTGA. Unmatched junction bases numbered 1, after V lost 4 bases and J lost 6 bases. The DNA of the CDR3 is TGTGCCAGCAGCTCGACAGGGGGCGAGCAGTACTTC. This encodes CASSSTGGEQYF.

The V gene is TRBV4-1, the J gene TRBJ1-2, with TRBD1 as a possible D gene (5 bases). The CDR3 has 15 residues. The V end lost 2 bases, the J end lost 5 bases, and 15 bases lay between the germline ends. From germline, CDR1 is MGHRA and CDR2 YSYEKL. CDR3 nucleotide sequence: TGCGCCAGCAGCCAACTGACAGCGGGGCATTATGGCTACACCTTC. Its translation is CASSQLTAGHYGYTF.

This clone was seen once. V is TRBV4-3 and J is TRBJ1-3; the match to TRBD1 covers 7 bases. From germline, CDR1 is LGHNA and CDR2 YSLEER. This CDR3 comprises 16 residues. J gave up 2 bases and V 3 bases, and 7 bases lay outside the gene matches. DNA for the CDR3: TGCGCCAGCAGCCAGGGGGGACAGAAGACTGGAAACACCATATATTTT. Its protein product is CASSQGGQKTGNTIYF.

The chain uses TRBV7-2 and TRBJ2-5; possible D gene TRBD2, 6 bases. The length of the CDR3 is 17 residues. From germline, CDR1 is SGHTA and CDR2 FQGNSA. V was clipped by 5 bases and J by 3 bases, with 22 bases between them. For the CDR3, the DNA is TGTGCCAGCAGCAAAGCGGGTCGAGTCAGGACCGAAGAGACCCAGTACTTC. As protein: CASSKAGRVRTEETQYF. Complete variable domain (other parts from reference TRBV7-2 and TRBJ2-5): GAGVSQSPSNKVTEKGKDVELRCDPISGHTALYWYRQSLGQGLEFLIYFQGNSAPDKSGLPSDRFSAERTGGSVSTLTIQRTQQEDSAVYLCASSKAGRVRTEETQYFGPGTRLLVL.

This clone was counted a few times. The chain recombines TRBV2 with TRBJ1-1; 7 bases line up with TRBD1. CDR1 and CDR2 (germline): SNHLY, FYNNEI. Trimming removed 5 bases from V and 0 bases from J; junction bases left unmatched: 3. The CDR3 is made up of 14 amino acids. The CDR3 nucleotides read TGTGCCAGCAGTAAACAGGGGATGAACACTGAAGCTTTCTTT. Protein: CASSKQGMNTEAFF.

The V call is TRBV3-1 (or the pseudogene TRBV3-2), the J call TRBJ1-1; D not certain. CDR3 length: 12 residues. Between the trimmed V and J ends, which lost 0 bases and 3 bases, there was a span of 2 bases. Germline-derived CDR1 and CDR2 are LGHDT and YNNKEL (reference sequence). The CDR3 region is CASSQDYTEAFF. In DNA form, the CDR3 reads TGTGCCAGCAGCCAAGACTACACTGAAGCTTTCTTT.

The J gene is TRBJ2-7, the V gene TRBV20-1; 12 bases align to TRBD1. Per the germline V gene, CDR1 is DFQATT and CDR2 is SNEGSKA (reference sequence). The CDR3 is made up of 14 amino acids. Germline trimming cut 3 bases from V and 2 bases from J; bases unmatched to any gene: 2. The CDR3 DNA follows: TGCAGTGCTAGTGGGACAGGGGGCACCTACGAGCAGTACTTC. Translated, it gives CSASGTGGTYEQYF.

J is TRBJ1-2 and V is TRBV6-5, with a weak D call TRBD1 (6 bases). The CDR3 spans 14 residues. V was cut by 5 bases and J by 6 bases, with 16 bases left in between. The germline V gene encodes CDR1 MNHEY and CDR2 SVGAGI. This chain's CDR3 is CASSTSLGGDGYTF. The CDR3 bases are TGTGCCAGCAGTACCTCCCTAGGGGGGGATGGCTACACCTTC.

The chain links TRBV19 to TRBJ1-3; 7 bases map to TRBD1. From germline, CDR1 is LNHDA and CDR2 SQIVND (reference sequence). CDR3 length: 14 residues. V dropped 6 bases and J dropped 2; count of bases not matched to a gene: 4. The CDR3 reads CASSDRDPGNTIYF. CDR3 in DNA: TGTGCCAGTAGCGACAGGGATCCTGGAAACACCATATATTTT.